What follows are 12 T cell receptor beta chains derived from one specimen sequenced in a study of radiotherapy plus CTLA-4 blockade in lung cancer. Only in-frame clones appear in the TCRdb table, and some are missing; sequencing was by immunoSEQ multiplex PCR. This sample has 110,000 or so clones, with 78% found just once. The sequenced sample was peripheral blood, obtained from a patient treated with radiotherapy plus ipilimumab. The receptors here all came from a human donor with non-small cell lung cancer who had a partial response to radiotherapy plus ipilimumab.

Only a few counts were recorded for this clone. The chain links TRBV19 to TRBJ1-3; D remains unclear. This CDR3 has 15 amino acids. V was clipped by 5 bases and J by 2 bases, with 13 bases between them. Germline-derived CDR1 and CDR2 are LNHDA and SQIVND (reference sequence). The CDR3 bases are TGTGCCAGTAGTTCCCAATCCCCCACTGGAAACACCATATATTTT. As protein: CASSSQSPTGNTIYF.

The chain couples TRBV30 to TRBJ2-7; 7 nucleotides match TRBD2. This CDR3 comprises 14 residues. Germline CDR1 and CDR2: GTSNPN and SVGIG (reference sequence). The ends lost 5 bases at V and 4 bases at J; junction bases unmatched: 11. This CDR3 is CAWGGEQALYEQYF. As DNA, the CDR3 is TGTGCCTGGGGGGGGGAACAGGCTCTATACGAGCAGTACTTC. Full variable domain (outside the CDR3, taken from reference TRBV30 and TRBJ2-7): SQTIHQWPATLVQPVGSPLSLECTVEGTSNPNLYWYRQAAGRGLQLLFYSVGIGQISSEVPQNLSASRPQDRQFILSSKKLLLSDSGFYLCAWGGEQALYEQYFGPGTRLTVT.

The chain joins TRBV7-9 to TRBJ1-1, with a tentative D call TRBD1 (5 bases). The CDR3 totals 15 residues. The germline gives CDR1 SEHNR, CDR2 FQNEAQ (reference sequence). Deletions cut 3 bases from V and 3 bases from J, with 14 bases between. For the CDR3, the DNA is TGTGCCAGCAGCTTCCTCCCCCCGGGGGACACTGAAGCTTTCTTT. This translates into CASSFLPPGDTEAFF.

The V call is TRBV7-2, the J call TRBJ2-2; D is undetermined. V lost 5 bases and J 5 bases, leaving 15 bases between the germline ends. The CDR3 is 15 residues long. CDR1 is SGHTA, CDR2 FQGNSA, per germline. The CDR3 region is CASSPSVVTTGELFF. The CDR3 DNA is TGTGCCAGCAGCCCCAGCGTAGTAACAACCGGGGAGCTGTTTTTT.

V and J are TRBV19 and TRBJ2-1, with D unresolved. Trimming cost V 4 bases and J 4 bases, with 8 bases left between them. Germline CDR1 reads LNHDA; CDR2 reads SQIVND (reference sequence). The CDR3 covers 13 residues. The CDR3 DNA reads TGTGCCAGTAGTAAAAGCCTTTACAATGAGCAGTTCTTC. Its protein product is CASSKSLYNEQFF.

V and J are TRBV28 and TRBJ1-1; TRBD1 matches at 7 bases. J gave up 6 bases and V 8 bases, and 9 bases lay outside the gene matches. Germline V gives CDR1 MDHEN, CDR2 SYDVKM. The CDR3 is made up of 13 amino acids. CDR3: CASRPTGRPEAFF. The DNA for the CDR3 is TGTGCCAGCCGACCGACAGGGCGACCTGAAGCTTTCTTT. The entire variable domain, with the rest obtained from reference TRBV28 and TRBJ1-1, is as follows: DVKVTQSSRYLVKRTGEKVFLECVQDMDHENMFWYRQDPGLGLRLIYFSYDVKMKEKGDIPEGYSVSREKKERFSLILESASTNQTSMYLCASRPTGRPEAFFGQGTRLTVV.

This clone was observed a few times. V and J are TRBV29-1 and TRBJ2-1; 9 bases are a match to TRBD1. J lost 8 bases, V lost 7 bases, and 12 bases had no gene match. The CDR3 loop spans 14 amino acids. The germline gives CDR1 SQVTM, CDR2 ANQGSEA. The CDR3 here is CSAPGTGHVDEQFF. The DNA of the CDR3 is TGCAGCGCCCCCGGGACAGGGCATGTTGATGAGCAGTTCTTC.

This chain joins TRBV30 and TRBJ1-2; 8 bases fit TRBD1. Trimming removed 7 bases from V and 2 bases from J; junction bases left unmatched: 9. CDR1 is GTSNPN, CDR2 SVGIG, per germline (reference sequence). This CDR3 spans 14 amino acids. The CDR3 sequence: CASLTGASNYGYTF. Written as DNA, the CDR3 is TGTGCCTCCCTGACAGGGGCTTCGAACTATGGCTACACCTTC.

This clone was recorded a few times. The CDR3 spells CASSLDPALARETQYF. CDR3 nucleotides: TGCGCCAGCAGCCTAGACCCGGCGCTAGCTCGGGAGACCCAGTACTTC. The V and J genes are TRBV4-1 and TRBJ2-5; a possible D gene is TRBD2 (5 bases). The CDR3 spans 16 residues. The V gene's germline CDR1 is MGHRA and CDR2 YSYEKL. V was shortened by 4 bases and J by 5 bases, with 20 bases between the two germline ends.

The chain is built from TRBV11-2 and TRBJ2-3; 7 bases map to TRBD1. This CDR3 is 16 amino acids long. V lost 6 bases and J lost 4; bases outside the gene matches: 13. Germline V gives CDR1 SGHAT, CDR2 FQNNGV. The chain's CDR3 is CASSRPGTEISDTQYF. CDR3 coding DNA: TGTGCCAGCAGTCGTCCCGGGACAGAGATTTCAGATACGCAGTATTTT.

The count of this clone is one. The chain recombines TRBV27 with TRBJ1-2; D unclear. CDR3 length equals 14 residues. The V end was cut by 4 bases, the J end by 8 bases, with 17 bases between. The germline V gene encodes CDR1 MNHEY and CDR2 SMNVEV (reference sequence). CDR3 loop: CASSSGLLSSGYTF. CDR3 bases: TGTGCCAGCAGTTCCGGACTTCTTTCGTCCGGCTACACCTTC.

The J gene is TRBJ1-2, the V gene TRBV10-3; perhaps TRBD1 as D (6 bases). CDR1 ENHRY and CDR2 SYGVKD come from the germline V gene. V was trimmed by 8 bases and J by 0 bases, leaving 10 bases between them. The CDR3 is 13 residues long. The CDR3 region is CAIYDRSNYGYTF. CDR3 DNA sequence: TGTGCCATCTACGACAGGTCTAACTATGGCTACACCTTC.